A selection of T cell receptor beta chains follows, all from one sample in a study of cytomegalovirus exposure and HLA in healthy donors. Only in-frame clones appear in the TCRdb table, and some are missing; sequencing was by immunoSEQ multiplex PCR. This table has fewer than 250,000 clones, 70% to 80% appearing once. Sequenced material: PBMCs. Receptors were obtained from a woman in her thirties in good health and CMV-seropositive. CDR3s include the opening cysteine and the closing phenylalanine or tryptophan. Fields, in order: J gene, clone size, D gene, CDR3 length, V gene, CDR3 protein, CDR3 DNA. The D gene is left open where the match is weak. Some rows mark clone size as missing; the rest say once, few, many or name a class of expanded clone.

J: TRBJ2-7; size: NA; D: TRBD1; length: 16; V: TRBV5-1; CDR3: CASSPRGQGFTYEQYF; DNA: TGCGCCAGCAGCCCGCGGGGACAGGGGTTCACCTACGAGCAGTACTTC
J: TRBJ2-7; size: NA; D: TRBD2; length: 15; V: TRBV7-2; CDR3: CASSLEGGTLYEQYF; DNA: TGTGCCAGCAGCTTAGAGGGAGGGACCCTCTACGAGCAGTACTTC
J: TRBJ2-3; size: NA; D: TRBD2; length: 16; V: TRBV6-5; CDR3: CASSFGLALSTDTQYF; DNA: TGTGCCAGCAGTTTCGGACTAGCGCTTAGCACAGATACGCAGTATTTT
J: TRBJ1-5; size: NA; D: NA; length: 12; V: TRBV28; CDR3: CASRVDNQPQHF; DNA: TGTGCCAGCAGAGTAGATAATCAGCCCCAGCATTTT
J: TRBJ1-6; size: NA; D: NA; length: 16; V: TRBV9; CDR3: CASRKVGASYNSPLHF; DNA: TGTGCCAGCAGAAAAGTGGGGGCCTCCTATAATTCACCCCTCCACTTT
J: TRBJ2-1; size: NA; D: NA; length: 13; V: TRBV10-2; CDR3: CASHDRVYNEQFF; DNA: TGCGCCAGCCATGACAGAGTCTACAATGAGCAGTTCTTC
J: TRBJ2-7; size: NA; D: TRBD2; length: 15; V: TRBV30; CDR3: CASNPTSGSSYEQYF; DNA: TGTGCCTCCAATCCGACTAGCGGGAGCTCCTACGAGCAGTACTTC
J: TRBJ2-7; size: NA; D: TRBD2; length: 16; V: TRBV9; CDR3: CASSPRGTSGMYEQYF; DNA: TGTGCCAGCAGCCCTCGCGGGACTAGCGGGATGTACGAGCAGTACTTC
J: TRBJ1-6; size: NA; D: NA; length: 20; V: TRBV19; CDR3: CASSIAVGAGRGSYNSPLHF; DNA: TGTGCCAGTAGTATAGCGGTTGGAGCAGGACGGGGCTCCTATAATTCACCCCTCCACTTT
J: TRBJ2-1; size: once; D: TRBD2; length: 16; V: TRBV23-1; CDR3: CASSHSTSGTYKVQFF; DNA: TGCGCCAGCAGTCATTCGACTAGCGGGACCTACAAGGTGCAGTTCTTC
J: TRBJ2-3; size: NA; D: NA; length: 15; V: TRBV19; CDR3: CASSKPTGGTDTQYF; DNA: TGTGCCAGTAGCAAACCAACGGGGGGCACAGATACGCAGTATTTT
J: TRBJ2-7; size: NA; D: NA; length: 14; V: TRBV19; CDR3: CASSRQESSYEQYF; DNA: TGTGCCAGTAGCCGACAGGAAAGCTCCTACGAGCAGTACTTC
J: TRBJ2-4; size: NA; D: TRBD2; length: 15; V: TRBV4-2; CDR3: CASSRNVAGEDIQYF; DNA: TGTGCCAGCAGCCGGAACGTAGCGGGAGAAGACATTCAGTACTTC
J: TRBJ1-2; size: few; D: NA; length: 14; V: TRBV5-1; CDR3: CASSLNDRPYGYTF; DNA: TGCGCCAGCAGCTTGAACGACAGGCCCTATGGCTACACCTTC
J: TRBJ2-5; size: NA; D: TRBD1; length: 15; V: TRBV6-6; CDR3: CASVAPRGPQETQYF; DNA: TGTGCCAGCGTCGCCCCCAGGGGGCCCCAAGAGACCCAGTACTTC
J: TRBJ2-5; size: NA; D: TRBD1; length: 14; V: TRBV6-5; CDR3: CASNRGLDVETQYF; DNA: TGTGCCAGCAACAGGGGGCTGGACGTAGAGACCCAGTACTTC
J: TRBJ1-5; size: NA; D: TRBD1; length: 12; V: TRBV28; CDR3: CASTTGEVPQHF; DNA: TGTGCCAGCACGACAGGGGAAGTTCCCCAGCATTTT
J: TRBJ1-2; size: NA; D: TRBD1; length: 13; V: TRBV27; CDR3: CASSLPGQGSYTF; DNA: TGTGCCAGCAGTTTACCCGGACAGGGCAGCTACACCTTC
J: TRBJ1-1; size: NA; D: NA; length: 14; V: TRBV5-1; CDR3: CASSGTPRESEAFF; DNA: TGCGCCAGCAGCGGCACGCCTAGGGAGTCTGAAGCTTTCTTT
J: TRBJ1-4; size: few; D: TRBD1; length: 17; V: TRBV6-1; CDR3: CASREYGTGDVNEKLFF; DNA: TGTGCCAGCAGGGAATACGGGACAGGGGACGTTAATGAAAAACTGTTTTTT
J: TRBJ2-3; size: few; D: NA; length: 15; V: TRBV7-9; CDR3: CASSLARVYEDTQYF; DNA: TGTGCCAGCAGCTTAGCCCGGGTGTATGAGGATACGCAGTATTTT
J: TRBJ2-1; size: NA; D: NA; length: 15; V: TRBV19; CDR3: CASSPGLQSFNEQFF; DNA: TGTGCCAGTAGTCCGGGACTCCAATCCTTCAATGAGCAGTTCTTC
J: TRBJ2-3; size: few; D: TRBD1; length: 15; V: TRBV5-1; CDR3: CASRGTGQITDTQYF; DNA: TGCGCCAGCAGGGGTACGGGACAGATCACAGATACGCAGTATTTT
J: TRBJ2-1; size: NA; D: TRBD2; length: 15; V: TRBV15; CDR3: CATSSEGTSPNEQFF; DNA: TGTGCCACCAGCAGTGAAGGGACTAGCCCAAATGAGCAGTTCTTC
J: TRBJ2-1; size: NA; D: TRBD2; length: 16; V: TRBV4-3; CDR3: CASSQDFQRGSYEQFF; DNA: TGCGCCAGCAGCCAAGATTTCCAGCGGGGGTCCTATGAGCAGTTCTTC
J: TRBJ1-6; size: NA; D: NA; length: 23; V: TRBV21-1; CDR3: CASSSPQAGEGVLRSSYNSPLHF; DNA: TGTGCCAGCAGCAGCCCTCAAGCCGGGGAGGGGGTCCTCCGTAGCTCCTATAATTCACCCCTCCACTTT
J: TRBJ2-2; size: NA; D: TRBD2; length: 18; V: TRBV28; CDR3: CASRRQKGTSANTGELFF; DNA: TGTGCCAGCAGACGACAGAAGGGGACTAGCGCGAACACCGGGGAGCTGTTTTTT
J: TRBJ1-2; size: NA; D: NA; length: 17; V: TRBV28; CDR3: CASTIGATGQAGYGYTF; DNA: TGTGCCAGCACCATTGGGGCTACCGGCCAGGCAGGGTATGGCTACACCTTC
J: TRBJ2-5; size: NA; D: NA; length: 13; V: TRBV2; CDR3: CASSGQIPETQYF; DNA: TGTGCCAGCAGTGGGCAAATCCCGGAGACCCAGTACTTC
J: TRBJ2-7; size: NA; D: TRBD2; length: 16; V: TRBV7-2; CDR3: CASSLVVSGAPYEQYF; DNA: TGTGCCAGCAGCTTAGTTGTTAGCGGGGCCCCCTACGAGCAGTACTTC
J: TRBJ2-2; size: NA; D: TRBD2; length: 18; V: TRBV18; CDR3: CASSPQSGLAGVPGELFF; DNA: TGTGCCAGCTCACCCCAATCGGGACTAGCGGGAGTGCCCGGGGAGCTGTTTTTT
J: TRBJ1-5; size: NA; D: NA; length: 14; V: TRBV23-1; CDR3: CASTARLGNQPQHF; DNA: TGCGCCAGCACCGCCCGGTTAGGCAATCAGCCCCAGCATTTT
J: TRBJ2-7; size: NA; D: NA; length: 14; V: TRBV7-9; CDR3: CASSVATGSYEQYF; DNA: TGTGCCAGCAGCGTAGCAACAGGGTCCTACGAGCAGTACTTC
J: TRBJ1-1; size: NA; D: NA; length: 14; V: TRBV4-1; CDR3: CASSPADRSFEAFF; DNA: TGCGCCAGCAGCCCAGCCGACAGGTCGTTTGAAGCTTTCTTT
J: TRBJ2-7; size: NA; D: NA; length: 16; V: TRBV5-1; CDR3: CASSLFGGGTSYEQYF; DNA: TGCGCCAGCAGCTTGTTTGGCGGCGGTACATCCTACGAGCAGTACTTC
J: TRBJ2-7; size: NA; D: NA; length: 14; V: TRBV7-2; CDR3: CASSSMGALGEQYF; DNA: TGTGCCAGCAGCTCCATGGGGGCCCTGGGCGAGCAGTACTTC
J: TRBJ2-7; size: NA; D: NA; length: 13; V: TRBV11-2; CDR3: CASSPPVVYEQYF; DNA: TGTGCCAGCAGCCCCCCGGTAGTCTACGAGCAGTACTTC
J: TRBJ1-4; size: NA; D: NA; length: 15; V: TRBV30; CDR3: CAWSVQGGAGEKLFF; DNA: TGTGCCTGGAGTGTACAGGGTGGGGCCGGTGAAAAACTGTTTTTT
J: TRBJ2-7; size: NA; D: TRBD2; length: 14; V: TRBV7-9; CDR3: CASSLSGREDEQYF; DNA: TGTGCCAGCAGCCTTAGCGGGAGGGAAGACGAGCAGTACTTC
J: TRBJ2-7; size: NA; D: NA; length: 15; V: TRBV6-1; CDR3: CASSEFRQIFYEQYF; DNA: TGTGCCAGCAGTGAATTTAGACAGATTTTCTACGAGCAGTACTTC